This is a list of T cell receptor beta chains from one sample in a study of blood T cell repertoires in COVID-19. Repertoires were generated with immunoSEQ multiplex PCR, while TCRdb's copy carries only in-frame clones and drops some. The profile shows 100,000 to 150,000 clones, 80% to 95% of them singletons. The specimen sequenced was peripheral blood. The receptors were sampled from a man in his fifties with COVID-19, enrolled during active disease. CDR3s include the opening cysteine and the closing phenylalanine or tryptophan. The D gene is left open where the match is weak. Only some rows state a clone size, as once, few, many or a class for expanded clones.

clone_size	v_call	d_call	j_call	cdr3_nt	cdr3_aa
-	TRBV6-1	TRBD2	TRBJ2-1	TGTGCCACCAACCCAGGGACTAGCATAGTCAATGAGCAGTTCTTC	CATNPGTSIVNEQFF
-	TRBV15	TRBD1	TRBJ1-1	TGTGCCACCAGCAGAGAAGAGGGGGCCAGGACTGAAGCTTTCTTT	CATSREEGARTEAFF
-	TRBV2	TRBD1	TRBJ2-7	TGTGCCAGCAGTCAAAGACAGGGAGAAGGCTACGAGCAGTACTTC	CASSQRQGEGYEQYF
-	TRBV15	TRBD1	TRBJ1-2	TGTGCCACCAGCAGGGACAGGGGGTATTATGGCTACACCTTC	CATSRDRGYYGYTF
-	TRBV11-2	-	TRBJ2-7	TGTGCCAGCAGCTCACTACGTGGGGTACGGGGCTACGAGCAGTACTTC	CASSSLRGVRGYEQYF
-	TRBV29-1	-	TRBJ1-1	TGCAGTGTATGGGGAGGGGCAATCGACACTGAAGCTTTCTTT	CSVWGGAIDTEAFF
-	TRBV5-1	-	TRBJ1-1	TGCGCCAGCAGCTTGTCGGGGAGGACTGAAGCTTTCTTT	CASSLSGRTEAFF
-	TRBV18	-	TRBJ2-2	TGTGCCAGCTCTCAAGTGCGGGACGGTGCCCAGTCCGGGGAGCTGTTTTTT	CASSQVRDGAQSGELFF
-	TRBV18	TRBD1	TRBJ2-5	TGTGCCAGCTCACCACAGGACAGGGGGATAGAGACCCAGTACTTC	CASSPQDRGIETQYF
-	TRBV5-1	-	TRBJ2-7	TGCGCCAGCAGCTATGACAGTCTCGAGCAGTACTTC	CASSYDSLEQYF
once	TRBV11-2	TRBD1	TRBJ2-3	TGTGCCAGCAGCTTAAGGCAGGGGGTAGATACGCAGTATTTT	CASSLRQGVDTQYF
-	TRBV4-2	TRBD1	TRBJ1-5	TGTGCCAGCAGCCAAGATTTCCGACAGGGCGATCAGCCCCAGCATTTT	CASSQDFRQGDQPQHF
-	TRBV25-1	-	TRBJ1-5	TGTGCCAGCAGTGAATCGGCGGGTAAGCCCCAGCATTTT	CASSESAGKPQHF
-	TRBV18	-	TRBJ2-2	TGTGCCAGCTCACCCCAGAAGAACGGGGAGCTGTTTTTT	CASSPQKNGELFF
-	TRBV5-5	-	TRBJ1-1	TGTGCCAGCAGCTGGAAGGACAGCATGAACACTGAAGCTTTCTTT	CASSWKDSMNTEAFF
-	TRBV9	-	TRBJ2-2	TGTGCCAGCAGCAAAGACCCGGGACATAACACCGGGGAGCTGTTTTTT	CASSKDPGHNTGELFF
-	TRBV3-1/TRBV3-2	-	TRBJ2-3	TGTGCCAGCAGCCAAGGTCCTAGCACAGATACGCAGTATTTT	CASSQGPSTDTQYF
-	TRBV7-2	TRBD1	TRBJ2-2	TGTGCCAGCAGCTTATTCGAGACAGGGCACGGGGAGCTGTTTTTT	CASSLFETGHGELFF
-	TRBV9	TRBD2	TRBJ2-3	TGTGCCAGCAGCTCTAGCGGAGCTAGCACAGATACGCAGTATTTT	CASSSSGASTDTQYF
-	TRBV27	-	TRBJ1-2	TGTGCCTCCTCATACAGGGAAAGCGGCTATGGCTACACCTTC	CASSYRESGYGYTF
-	TRBV19	-	TRBJ1-5	TGTGCCAGTAGTATGTCACTCAATCAGCCCCAGCATTTT	CASSMSLNQPQHF
-	TRBV7-9	TRBD1	TRBJ1-2	TGTGCCAGCAGCCTGGGACAGGGCAACTATGGCTACACCTTC	CASSLGQGNYGYTF
-	TRBV19	TRBD2	TRBJ2-5	TGTGCCACCGGGAGGTATAGCGGCCCACAAGAGACCCAGTACTTC	CATGRYSGPQETQYF
few	TRBV7-9	TRBD2	TRBJ2-1	TGTGCCAGCAGCTTAGATCGGCTAGCGGGCCGCAATGAGCAGTTCTTC	CASSLDRLAGRNEQFF
-	TRBV11-1	-	TRBJ2-7	TGTGCCAGCAGCTTAGACAGAATCTACGAGCAGTACTTC	CASSLDRIYEQYF
-	TRBV5-1	-	TRBJ1-1	TGCGCCAGCAGCTTGGTCGGACAGAAACTTGAAGCTTTCTTT	CASSLVGQKLEAFF
-	TRBV5-8	-	TRBJ2-5	TGTGCCAGCAGCTTGGCCAGGGCCGAGACCCAGTACTTC	CASSLARAETQYF
-	TRBV10-3	TRBD1	TRBJ2-2	TGTGCCACCACAACAGGGGGCAGAGAAACCGGGGAGCTGTTTTTT	CATTTGGRETGELFF
-	TRBV2	TRBD1	TRBJ2-7	TGTGCCAGCAGTGATTCCCGGGACAGGCCCTCCTACGAGCAGTACTTC	CASSDSRDRPSYEQYF
-	TRBV6-5	TRBD1	TRBJ1-2	TGTGCCAGCAGTACCGGGACAGGGGCTACTGGCTACACCTTC	CASSTGTGATGYTF
once	TRBV28	-	TRBJ1-5	TGTGCCAGCACATGGGGGGGTAAGGATCAGCCCCAGCATTTT	CASTWGGKDQPQHF
-	TRBV5-4	-	TRBJ1-6	TGTGCCAGCAGCTCGGGGGACCCGCCGGAAAATTCACCCCTCCACTTT	CASSSGDPPENSPLHF
once	TRBV3-1/TRBV3-2	-	TRBJ2-5	TGTGCCAGCAGCCGACTAGGGGAGACCCAGTACTTC	CASSRLGETQYF
-	TRBV30	TRBD1	TRBJ1-1	TGTGCCTGGAGTGCAGGGGGCGGCACTGAAGCTTTCTTT	CAWSAGGGTEAFF
few	TRBV5-4	TRBD2	TRBJ2-5	TGTGCCAGCAGCTTCCAGCGGGGGGGAGAGACCCAGTACTTC	CASSFQRGGETQYF
-	TRBV11-2	-	TRBJ1-2	TGTGCCAGCAGCCCAGGGGCACTTAACTATGGCTACACCTTC	CASSPGALNYGYTF
once	TRBV2	-	TRBJ1-5	TGTGCCAGCAGCTTGGACAGAGCGGATCAGCCCCAGCATTTT	CASSLDRADQPQHF
-	TRBV11-2	TRBD2	TRBJ2-1	TGTGCCAGCAGCCCCCCCGGTCTAGCGGGAGGGCTCTATGAGCAGTTCTTC	CASSPPGLAGGLYEQFF
-	TRBV7-9	TRBD2	TRBJ2-3	TGTGCCAGCAGCCGGAGCGGGAGTGATACAGATACGCAGTATTTT	CASSRSGSDTDTQYF
-	TRBV7-7	-	TRBJ2-1	TGTGCCAGCCGCACCCCAGGGGAAGAGCAGTTCTTC	CASRTPGEEQFF
-	TRBV29-1	TRBD1	TRBJ2-3	TGCAGCGCCCGACAGGGGGATACGCAGTATTTT	CSARQGDTQYF
-	TRBV25-1	TRBD1	TRBJ2-1	TGTGCCAGCAGTGGGGACAGGGGTGGCTCCTACAATGAGCAGTTCTTC	CASSGDRGGSYNEQFF
-	TRBV5-4	-	TRBJ2-3	TGTGCCAGCACTCACGGAGGGGTGGAGGGAAGGGATACGCAGTATTTT	CASTHGGVEGRDTQYF